This T cell receptor (beta chain) appears in the sequencing data of a study of T-cell reconstitution after alpha-beta-depleted transplantation in children. Preparation of the TCRbeta library was carried out with unique molecular identifiers. MiXCR, applied by TCRdb to the PCR reads, yields one record per CDR3 protein. The table records approximately 510,000 distinct CDR3 sequences, around 20% of them present only once. The receptor's source is a human donor who donated a stem cell graft to a child with acute lymphoblastic leukemia. Sequenced material: PBMCs from the stem cell graft donor, taken from the stem cell graft.

CDR3 bases: TGCAGTGCTAGAGAGTGGCAGTCCTACGAGCAGTACTTC. It codes for CSAREWQSYEQYF. The chain links TRBV20-1 to TRBJ2-7; D remains ambiguous. CDR1 is DFQATT and CDR2 is SNEGSKA in the germline V gene (reference sequence). CDR3 size: 13 residues. Trimming took 0 bases from V and 1 from J, leaving 7 bases between them.